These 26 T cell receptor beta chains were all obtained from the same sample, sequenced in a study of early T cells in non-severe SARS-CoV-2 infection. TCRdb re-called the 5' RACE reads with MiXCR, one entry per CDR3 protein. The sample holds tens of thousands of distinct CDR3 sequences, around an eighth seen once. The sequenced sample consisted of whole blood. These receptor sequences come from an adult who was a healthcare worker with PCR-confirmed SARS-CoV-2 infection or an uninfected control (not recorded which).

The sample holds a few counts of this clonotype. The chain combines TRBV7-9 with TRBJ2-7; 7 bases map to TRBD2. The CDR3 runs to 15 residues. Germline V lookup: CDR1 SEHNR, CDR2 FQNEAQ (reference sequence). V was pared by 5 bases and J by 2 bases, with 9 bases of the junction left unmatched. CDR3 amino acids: CASSPSGVATYEQYF. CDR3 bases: TGTGCCAGCAGCCCAAGCGGGGTCGCCACCTACGAGCAGTACTTC.

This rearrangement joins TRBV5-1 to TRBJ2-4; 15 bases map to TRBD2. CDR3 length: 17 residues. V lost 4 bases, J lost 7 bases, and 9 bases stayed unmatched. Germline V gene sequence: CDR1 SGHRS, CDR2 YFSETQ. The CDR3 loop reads CASSLGLAGGPQNIQYF. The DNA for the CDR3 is TGCGCCAGCAGCCTCGGACTAGCGGGAGGGCCCCAGAACATTCAGTACTTC.

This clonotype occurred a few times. The CDR3 nucleotides are TGTGCCAGCATGGGAGCATACAATGAGCAGTTCTTC. It translates to CASMGAYNEQFF. The V gene is TRBV28, the J gene TRBJ2-1, with a tentative D call TRBD2 (5 bases). The CDR3 contains 12 residues. The V end lost 7 bases, the J end lost 4 bases, and 8 bases lay between the germline ends. CDR1 and CDR2 (germline): MDHEN, SYDVKM.

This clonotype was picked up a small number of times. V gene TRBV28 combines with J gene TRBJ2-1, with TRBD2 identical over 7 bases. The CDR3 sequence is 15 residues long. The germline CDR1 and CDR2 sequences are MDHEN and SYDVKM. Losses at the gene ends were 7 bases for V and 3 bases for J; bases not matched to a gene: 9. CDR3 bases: TGTGCCAGCACCCCCGCAGGCGGGGGCTACAATGAGCAGTTCTTC. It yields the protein CASTPAGGGYNEQFF. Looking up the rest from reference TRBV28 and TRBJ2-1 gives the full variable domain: DVKVTQSSRYLVKRTGEKVFLECVQDMDHENMFWYRQDPGLGLRLIYFSYDVKMKEKGDIPEGYSVSREKKERFSLILESASTNQTSMYLCASTPAGGGYNEQFFGPGTRLTVL.

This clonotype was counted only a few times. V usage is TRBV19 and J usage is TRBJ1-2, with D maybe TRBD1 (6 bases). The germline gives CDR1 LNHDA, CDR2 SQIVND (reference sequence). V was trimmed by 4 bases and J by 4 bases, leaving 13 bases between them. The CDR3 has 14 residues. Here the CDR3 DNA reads TGTGCCAGTAGTACACAGGGTTCCCGCTATGGCTACACCTTC. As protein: CASSTQGSRYGYTF.

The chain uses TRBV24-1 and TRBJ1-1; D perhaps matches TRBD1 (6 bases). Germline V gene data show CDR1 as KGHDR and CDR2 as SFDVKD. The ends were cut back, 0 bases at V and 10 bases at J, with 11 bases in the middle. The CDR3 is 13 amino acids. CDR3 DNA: TGTGCCACCAGTGATTTGCAGGGGCAAGGAGCTTTCTTT. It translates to CATSDLQGQGAFF.

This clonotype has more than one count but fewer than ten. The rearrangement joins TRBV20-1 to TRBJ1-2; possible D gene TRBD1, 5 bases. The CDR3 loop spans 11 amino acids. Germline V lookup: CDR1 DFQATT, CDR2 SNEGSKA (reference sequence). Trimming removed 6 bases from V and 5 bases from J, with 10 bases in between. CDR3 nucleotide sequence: TGCAGTGCCTTCACAGGTTATGGCTACACCTTC. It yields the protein CSAFTGYGYTF.

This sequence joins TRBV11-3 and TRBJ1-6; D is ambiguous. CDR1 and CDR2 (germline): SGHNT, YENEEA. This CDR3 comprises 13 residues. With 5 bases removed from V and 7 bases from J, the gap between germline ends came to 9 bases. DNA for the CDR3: TGTGCCAGCAGCGATTATTTCAATTCACCCCTCCACTTT. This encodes CASSDYFNSPLHF. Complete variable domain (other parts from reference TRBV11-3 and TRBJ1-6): EAGVVQSPRYKIIEKKQPVAFWCNPISGHNTLYWYLQNLGQGPELLIRYENEEAVDDSQLPKDRFSAERLKGVDSTLKIQPAELGDSAVYLCASSDYFNSPLHFGNGTRLTVT.

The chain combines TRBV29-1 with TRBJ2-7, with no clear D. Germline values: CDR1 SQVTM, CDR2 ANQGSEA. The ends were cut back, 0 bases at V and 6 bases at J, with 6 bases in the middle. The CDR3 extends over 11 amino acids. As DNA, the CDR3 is TGCAGCGTTGAAGACCCCCCCGAGCAGTACTTC. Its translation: CSVEDPPEQYF.

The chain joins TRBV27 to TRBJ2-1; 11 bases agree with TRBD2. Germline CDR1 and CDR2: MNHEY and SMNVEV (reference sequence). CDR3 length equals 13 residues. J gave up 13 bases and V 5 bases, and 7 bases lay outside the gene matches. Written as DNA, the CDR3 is TGTGCCAGCAGTATGACTACTAGCGGGAGTCAGTTCTTC. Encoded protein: CASSMTTSGSQFF.

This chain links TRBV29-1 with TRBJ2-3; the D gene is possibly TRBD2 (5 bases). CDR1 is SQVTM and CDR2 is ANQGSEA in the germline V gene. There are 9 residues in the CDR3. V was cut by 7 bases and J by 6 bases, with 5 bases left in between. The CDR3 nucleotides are TGCAGCGCGGGGGATACGCAGTATTTT. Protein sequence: CSAGDTQYF.

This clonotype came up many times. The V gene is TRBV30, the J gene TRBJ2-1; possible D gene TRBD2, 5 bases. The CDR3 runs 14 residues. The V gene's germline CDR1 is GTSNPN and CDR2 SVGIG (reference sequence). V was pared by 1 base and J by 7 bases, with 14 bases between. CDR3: CAWSGTGLRNEQFF. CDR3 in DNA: TGTGCCTGGAGTGGGACTGGGTTGCGTAATGAGCAGTTCTTC.

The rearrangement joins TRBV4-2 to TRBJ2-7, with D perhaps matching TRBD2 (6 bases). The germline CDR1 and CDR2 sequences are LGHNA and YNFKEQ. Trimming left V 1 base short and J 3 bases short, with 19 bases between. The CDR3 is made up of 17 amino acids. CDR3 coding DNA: TGTGCCAGCAGCCAAGGATCTTTCGGGACTTGGAACTACGAGCAGTACTTC. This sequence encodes CASSQGSFGTWNYEQYF.

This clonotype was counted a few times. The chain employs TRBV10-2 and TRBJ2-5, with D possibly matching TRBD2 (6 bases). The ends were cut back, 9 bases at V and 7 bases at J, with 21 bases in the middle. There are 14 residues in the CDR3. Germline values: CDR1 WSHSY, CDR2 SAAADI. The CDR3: CARQRLAAPGTQYF. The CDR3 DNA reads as TGCGCCAGACAAAGGTTAGCGGCGCCAGGGACCCAGTACTTC.

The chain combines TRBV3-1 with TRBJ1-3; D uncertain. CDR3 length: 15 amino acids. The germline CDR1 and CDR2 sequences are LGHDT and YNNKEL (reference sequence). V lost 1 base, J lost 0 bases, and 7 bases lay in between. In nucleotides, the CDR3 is TGTGCCAGCAGCCAAGCGCGAAGCTCTGGAAACACCATATATTTT. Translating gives CASSQARSSGNTIYF.

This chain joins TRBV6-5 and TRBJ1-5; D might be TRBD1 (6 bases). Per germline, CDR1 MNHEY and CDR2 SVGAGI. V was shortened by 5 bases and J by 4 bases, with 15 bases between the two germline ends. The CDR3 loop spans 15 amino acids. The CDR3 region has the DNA TGTGCCAGCAGTCCGGACAGAGCAAAAAATCAGCCCCAGCATTTT. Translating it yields CASSPDRAKNQPQHF.

This chain's CDR3 is CASSFGAAPEDEQFF. CDR3 coding DNA: TGTGCCAGCAGCTTCGGAGCGGCCCCTGAGGATGAGCAGTTCTTC. The rearrangement joins TRBV7-6 to TRBJ2-1; D is perhaps TRBD2 (5 bases). Trimming stripped 3 bases from V and 8 bases from J, with 17 bases between. From germline, CDR1 is SGHVS and CDR2 FNYEAQ. The CDR3 length is 15 residues.

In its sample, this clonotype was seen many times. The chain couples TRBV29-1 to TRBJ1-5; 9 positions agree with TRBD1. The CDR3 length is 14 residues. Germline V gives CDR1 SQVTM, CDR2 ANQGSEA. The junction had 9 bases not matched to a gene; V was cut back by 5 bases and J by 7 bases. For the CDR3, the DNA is TGCAGCGTTCAGACCGGGACAGGGAAACAGCCCCAGCATTTT. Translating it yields CSVQTGTGKQPQHF.

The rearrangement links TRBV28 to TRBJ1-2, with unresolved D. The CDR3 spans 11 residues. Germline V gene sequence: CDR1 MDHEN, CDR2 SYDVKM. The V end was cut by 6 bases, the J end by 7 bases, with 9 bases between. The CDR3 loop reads CASSREFGYTF. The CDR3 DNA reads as TGTGCCAGCAGCCGGGAGTTTGGCTACACCTTC.

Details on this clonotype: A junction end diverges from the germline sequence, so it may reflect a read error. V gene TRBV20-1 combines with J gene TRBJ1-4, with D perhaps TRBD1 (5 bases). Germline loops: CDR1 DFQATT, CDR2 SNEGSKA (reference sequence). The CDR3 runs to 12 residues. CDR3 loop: CSAGRGDTKGSF. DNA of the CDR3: TGCAGTGCTGGGAGGGGCGACACCAAAGGCTCTTTT.

The chain's CDR3 is CASSVDPSGRITDTQYF. DNA of the CDR3: TGTGCCAGCAGCGTAGATCCTAGCGGGAGGATCACAGATACGCAGTATTTT. V is TRBV9 and J is TRBJ2-3, with TRBD2 identical over 11 bases. Germline V lookup: CDR1 SGDLS, CDR2 YYNGEE. The CDR3 has 17 residues. V was pared by 0 bases and J by 2 bases, with 5 bases of the junction left unmatched.

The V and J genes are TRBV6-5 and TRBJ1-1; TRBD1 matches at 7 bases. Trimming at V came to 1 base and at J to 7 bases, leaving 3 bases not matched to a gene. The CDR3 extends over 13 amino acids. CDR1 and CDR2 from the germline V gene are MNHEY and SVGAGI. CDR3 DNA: TGTGCCAGCAGTTACTTCGGGGACAGTGAAGCTTTCTTT. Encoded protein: CASSYFGDSEAFF.

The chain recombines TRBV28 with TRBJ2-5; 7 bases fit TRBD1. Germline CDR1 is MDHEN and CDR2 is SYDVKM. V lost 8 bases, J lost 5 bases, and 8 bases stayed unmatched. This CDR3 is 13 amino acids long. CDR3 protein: CASWSTGRETQYF. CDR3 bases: TGTGCCAGCTGGTCGACAGGGCGGGAGACCCAGTACTTC.

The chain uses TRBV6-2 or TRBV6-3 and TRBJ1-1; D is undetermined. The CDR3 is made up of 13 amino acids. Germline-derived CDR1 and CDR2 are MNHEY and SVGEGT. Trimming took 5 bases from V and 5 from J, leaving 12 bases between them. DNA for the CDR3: TGTGCCAGCAGTCCCAATCTGCGGACTGAAGCTTTCTTT. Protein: CASSPNLRTEAFF.

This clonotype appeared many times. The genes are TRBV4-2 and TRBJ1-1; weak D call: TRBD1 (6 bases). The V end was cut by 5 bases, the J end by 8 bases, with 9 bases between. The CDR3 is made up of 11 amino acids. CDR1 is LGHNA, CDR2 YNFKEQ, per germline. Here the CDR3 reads CASSTGFEAFF. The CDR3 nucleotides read TGTGCCAGCAGCACAGGGTTCGAAGCTTTCTTT.

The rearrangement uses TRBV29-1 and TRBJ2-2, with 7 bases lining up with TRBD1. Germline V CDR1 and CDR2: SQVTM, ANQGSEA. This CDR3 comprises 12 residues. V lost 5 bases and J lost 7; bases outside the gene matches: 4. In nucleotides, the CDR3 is TGCAGCGTTAGGACAGGCCGCGGGGAGCTGTTTTTT. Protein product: CSVRTGRGELFF.